The 21 T cell receptor beta chains in this list originate from one sample, sequenced in a study of blood T cells in healthy people across ages. For the second PCR, which ran for roughly 7 to 11 cycles, a sample-barcoded 5' primer and a J-beta primer mix were used. MiXCR, applied by TCRdb to the 5' RACE reads, yields one record per CDR3 protein. The table records some 760,000 distinct CDR3 sequences, 20% to 25% of them present only once. This same sample was also part of a study on T cells of mothers and their children.

The material sequenced was blood. The receptors stem from a boy aged 10-17 years in good health.

Notes on this clonotype: A single base separates this from a much larger clone, so it may be a read error. This chain links TRBV5-1 with TRBJ2-5; 12 bases are shared with TRBD1. CDR1 and CDR2 from the germline V gene are SGHRS and YFSETQ. The trim removed 3 bases at V and 4 bases at J, leaving 4 bases unmatched. This CDR3 has 15 amino acids. CDR3 nucleotide sequence: TGCGCCAGCAGCTGGGGACAGGGGGCAGGAGAGACCCAGTACTTC. As protein: CASSWGQGAGETQYF. The whole variable domain, remainder taken from reference TRBV5-1 and TRBJ2-5, is KAGVTQTPRYLIKTRGQQVTLSCSPISGHRSVSWYQQTPGQGLQFLFEYFSETQRNKGNFPGRFSGRQFSNSRSEMNVSTLELGDSALYLCASSWGQGAGETQYFGPGTRLLVL.

Comment on this clonotype: A much bigger clone sits one base away, suggesting this may be a read error. This sequence joins TRBV28 and TRBJ2-1; D is uncertain. This CDR3 is 11 amino acids long. V was cut by 3 bases and J by 8 bases, with 5 bases left in between. Germline CDR1 MDHEN, CDR2 SYDVKM. The CDR3: CASSFWDEQFF. CDR3 DNA sequence: TGTGCCAGCAGTTTTTGGGATGAGCAGTTCTTC.

There are a few counts of this clonotype. CDR3 in DNA: TGTGCCAGCAGCTTAGAGGACCTACTAGCGAGCTCCTACAATGAGCAGTTCTTC. This codes for CASSLEDLLASSYNEQFF. V usage is TRBV7-2 and J usage is TRBJ2-1; 7 positions match TRBD2. The CDR3 consists of 18 residues. Germline V gene data show CDR1 as SGHTA and CDR2 as FQGNSA. Unmatched junction bases numbered 9, after V lost 1 base and J lost 0 bases.

This chain joins TRBV13 and TRBJ2-1, with a possible D match to TRBD2 (7 bases). CDR1 is PRHDT, CDR2 FYEKMQ, per germline (reference sequence). V shed 0 bases and J shed 5 bases, with 14 bases lying between them. This CDR3 has 16 amino acids. Written as DNA, the CDR3 is TGTGCCAGCAGCTTAGGCCTTGGGGGGGCCGACAATGAGCAGTTCTTC. Its protein product is CASSLGLGGADNEQFF.

This chain connects TRBV28 to TRBJ2-1; 11 positions agree with TRBD2. From germline, CDR1 is MDHEN and CDR2 SYDVKM. Trimming removed 6 bases from V and 0 bases from J; junction bases left unmatched: 10. This CDR3 has 18 residues. Here the CDR3 DNA reads TGTGCCAGCAGGGCGTTAGCGGGAGGGCTGGTCTCCTACAATGAGCAGTTCTTC. Translated: CASRALAGGLVSYNEQFF.

This clonotype was seen a handful of times. The genes are TRBV4-1 and TRBJ1-2; TRBD1 agrees at 8 bases. Germline lookup yields CDR1 MGHRA and CDR2 YSYEKL. Unmatched junction bases numbered 11, after V lost 4 bases and J lost 7 bases. The CDR3 runs 15 residues. CDR3 in DNA: TGCGCCAGCAGCCCATCGACAGGGGAGGTAATTGGCTACACCTTC. It encodes CASSPSTGEVIGYTF.

This clonotype has a count of ten or more. The V and J genes are TRBV7-2 and TRBJ1-6; unclear D gene. This CDR3 has 13 residues. Deletions cut 6 bases from V and 0 bases from J, with 3 bases between. Germline CDR1 is SGHTA and CDR2 is FQGNSA. The CDR3 here is CASSSSYNSPLHF. The CDR3 nucleotides read TGTGCCAGCAGTAGCTCCTATAATTCACCCCTCCACTTT. Full variable domain (remainder filled in from reference TRBV7-2 and TRBJ1-6): GAGVSQSPSNKVTEKGKDVELRCDPISGHTALYWYRQSLGQGLEFLIYFQGNSAPDKSGLPSDRFSAERTGGSVSTLTIQRTQQEDSAVYLCASSSSYNSPLHFGNGTRLTVT.

This rearrangement joins TRBV7-3 to TRBJ2-1, with 7 bases fitting TRBD2. Germline CDR1 and CDR2: SGHTA and FQGTGA. V shed 1 base, J shed 9 bases, and the junction held 6 bases outside the gene matches. The CDR3 consists of 14 residues. CDR3 protein: CASSLRGTTSEQFF. The CDR3 DNA follows: TGTGCCAGCAGCTTAAGAGGGACTACGAGTGAGCAGTTCTTC.

This sequence joins TRBV24-1 and TRBJ2-1; 7 bases agree with TRBD1. This CDR3 has 15 residues. V trimming: 1 base; J trimming: 5 bases; junction bases outside the gene matches: 4. Germline CDR1 is KGHDR and CDR2 is SFDVKD. CDR3: CATSDFPGQNNEQFF. The DNA of the CDR3 is TGTGCCACCAGTGATTTCCCGGGACAGAACAATGAGCAGTTCTTC.

The rearrangement links TRBV20-1 to TRBJ2-3; D is perhaps TRBD2 (7 bases). The CDR3 totals 14 residues. Trimming shortened V by 0 bases and J by 3 bases, and 10 bases separated the two germline ends. CDR1 is DFQATT and CDR2 is SNEGSKA in the germline V gene (reference sequence). In nucleotides, the CDR3 is TGCAGTGCTAGAGAGGGGGGGCCAACAGATACGCAGTATTTT. Amino acids: CSAREGGPTDTQYF.

The chain combines TRBV29-1 with TRBJ2-7, with a weak D call TRBD2 (6 bases). The CDR3 spans 13 residues. Per germline, CDR1 SQVTM and CDR2 ANQGSEA. Trimming took off 7 bases at V and 0 bases at J, with 13 bases between the two ends. The DNA of the CDR3 is TGCAGCGCTGGCGGGATAAACTCCTACGAGCAGTACTTC. Translating it yields CSAGGINSYEQYF.

This clonotype has only a few counts. The chain joins TRBV6-1 to TRBJ1-1; 10 bases are shared with TRBD1. Losses at the gene ends were 6 bases for V and 2 bases for J; bases not matched to a gene: 9. Germline assignment: CDR1 MNHNS and CDR2 SASEGT. The CDR3 runs to 16 residues. DNA for the CDR3: TGTGCCAGCAGGGCCGGGACAGGGGTCCCCAACACTGAAGCTTTCTTT. Its translation: CASRAGTGVPNTEAFF.

The chain is built from TRBV21-1 and TRBJ2-5; the DNA was not compared with TRBD1, the D call given in the table. TRBV21-1 represents a pseudogene. This CDR3 has 11 residues. In nucleotides, the CDR3 is TGCGCCAGCAGAAGGGCGATTGGCCAGTACTTC. This translates into CASRRAIGQYF.

In this sample, this clonotype turned up a few times. At one end the junction does not follow the germline gene, possibly because of a read error. The chain is built from TRBV5-1 and TRBJ2-1; no clear D gene. Germline V gives CDR1 SGHRS, CDR2 YFSETQ. The CDR3 spans 13 residues. The CDR3 sequence: CASGLTMNNEQFF. The CDR3 DNA is TGCGCCAGCGGCTTAACGATGAACAATGAGCAGTTCTTC. The full variable domain, completed using reference TRBV5-1 and TRBJ2-1, is KAGVTQTPRYLIKTRGQQVTLSCSPISGHRSVSWYQQTPGQGLQFLFEYFSETQRNKGNFPGRFSGRQFSNSRSEMNVSTLELGDSALYLCASGLTMNNEQFFGPGTRLTVL.

This clonotype came up a few times. The V call is TRBV29-1, the J call TRBJ1-2; TRBD1 is a possible D gene (6 bases). Trimming cost V 4 bases and J 9 bases, with 21 bases left between them. CDR3 length: 14 amino acids. Germline CDR1 reads SQVTM; CDR2 reads ANQGSEA. Written as DNA, the CDR3 is TGCAGCGTTGTAGCGAAGGGGGTTGGGTTAAGCTACACCTTC. Translation: CSVVAKGVGLSYTF.

The chain links TRBV7-2 to TRBJ2-1; 12 positions agree with TRBD2. The CDR3 consists of 17 residues. The ends lost 5 bases at V and 0 bases at J; junction bases unmatched: 5. Germline CDR1 reads SGHTA; CDR2 reads FQGNSA. The CDR3 coding sequence is TGTGCCAGCAGCCCGGGACTAGCGGGCGCCTCCTACAATGAGCAGTTCTTC. It codes for CASSPGLAGASYNEQFF. Filled out from reference TRBV7-2 and TRBJ2-1, the complete variable domain reads GAGVSQSPSNKVTEKGKDVELRCDPISGHTALYWYRQSLGQGLEFLIYFQGNSAPDKSGLPSDRFSAERTGGSVSTLTIQRTQQEDSAVYLCASSPGLAGASYNEQFFGPGTRLTVL.

The J gene is TRBJ1-4, the V gene TRBV5-5; D is ambiguous. Germline V gives CDR1 SGHKS, CDR2 YYEKEE (reference sequence). The length of the CDR3 is 13 residues. V was pared by 1 base and J by 8 bases, with 9 bases between. The CDR3 region is CASSLSLPEKLFF. In nucleotides, the CDR3 is TGTGCCAGCAGCTTGTCGTTACCCGAAAAACTGTTTTTT.

There are a few counts of this clonotype. The chain recombines TRBV5-4 with TRBJ2-3; the match to TRBD2 covers 8 bases. The CDR3 contains 18 residues. The V segment lost 4 bases and the J segment 3 bases; nucleotides outside the gene matches: 16. In germline, CDR1 is SGHNT, CDR2 YYREEE (reference sequence). The CDR3 DNA sequence: TGTGCCAGCAGCACCCCTGCGGGGCGGGAGGATGGAACAGATACGCAGTATTTT. Its translation is CASSTPAGREDGTDTQYF.

The V gene is TRBV5-1, the J gene TRBJ2-5, with 11 nucleotides matching TRBD2. V was pared by 2 bases and J by 13 bases, with 7 bases of the junction left unmatched. The CDR3 spans 13 residues. Germline V gene sequence: CDR1 SGHRS, CDR2 YFSETQ. The DNA for the CDR3 is TGCGCCAGCAGCTTTACGACTAGCGGGGACCCGTACTTC. It yields the protein CASSFTTSGDPYF.

The gene calls are TRBV6-1 and TRBJ2-4; 7 positions agree with TRBD1. The CDR3 consists of 17 residues. V lost 4 bases to trimming and J lost 0 bases; unmatched junction nucleotides: 9. In germline, CDR1 is MNHNS, CDR2 SASEGT. The CDR3 DNA follows: TGTGCCAGCAGTGGACAGGGACAGAGACTAGCCAAAAACATTCAGTACTTC. Translating gives CASSGQGQRLAKNIQYF.

This clonotype occurred a few times. The chain links TRBV10-3 to TRBJ2-2, with D unresolved. CDR1 and CDR2 (germline): ENHRY, SYGVKD. CDR3 length equals 15 residues. V was pared by 3 bases and J by 6 bases, with 14 bases between. As DNA, the CDR3 is TGTGCCATCAGTGATCAGCTACCTGGGGCCGGGGAGCTGTTTTTT. Encoded protein: CAISDQLPGAGELFF.